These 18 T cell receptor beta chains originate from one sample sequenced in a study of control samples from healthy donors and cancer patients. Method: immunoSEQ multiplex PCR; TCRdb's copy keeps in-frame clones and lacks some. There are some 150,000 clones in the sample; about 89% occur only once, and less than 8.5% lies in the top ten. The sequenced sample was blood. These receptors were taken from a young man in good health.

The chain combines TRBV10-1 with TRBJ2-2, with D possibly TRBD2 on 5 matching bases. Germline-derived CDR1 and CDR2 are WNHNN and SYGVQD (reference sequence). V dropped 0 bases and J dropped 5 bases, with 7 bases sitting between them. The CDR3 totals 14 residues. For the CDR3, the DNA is TGCGCCAGCAGTGAGTCTGGGGAGACCGGGGAGCTGTTTTTT. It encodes CASSESGETGELFF.

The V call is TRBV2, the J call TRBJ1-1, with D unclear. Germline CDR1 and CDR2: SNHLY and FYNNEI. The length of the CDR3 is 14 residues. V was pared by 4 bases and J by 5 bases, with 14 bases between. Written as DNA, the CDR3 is TGTGCCAGCAGTGTCGGAGGGTCAAGGACTGAAGCTTTCTTT. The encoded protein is CASSVGGSRTEAFF. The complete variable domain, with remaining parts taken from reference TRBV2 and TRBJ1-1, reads EPEVTQTPSHQVTQMGQEVILRCVPISNHLYFYWYRQILGQKVEFLVSFYNNEISEKSEIFDDQFSVERPDGSNFTLKIRSTKLEDSAMYFCASSVGGSRTEAFFGQGTRLTVV.

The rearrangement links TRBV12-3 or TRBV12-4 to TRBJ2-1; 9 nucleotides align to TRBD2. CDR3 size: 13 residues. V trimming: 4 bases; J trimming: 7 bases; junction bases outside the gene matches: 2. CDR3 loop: CASSSTSGNEQFF. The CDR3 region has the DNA TGTGCCAGCAGTTCGACTAGCGGTAATGAGCAGTTCTTC.

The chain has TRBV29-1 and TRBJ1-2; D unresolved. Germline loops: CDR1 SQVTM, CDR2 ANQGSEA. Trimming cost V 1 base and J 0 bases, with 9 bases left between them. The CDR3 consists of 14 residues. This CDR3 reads CSVEASVSNYGYTF. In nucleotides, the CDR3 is TGCAGCGTTGAAGCTTCGGTCTCTAACTATGGCTACACCTTC. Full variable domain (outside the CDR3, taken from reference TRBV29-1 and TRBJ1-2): SAVISQKPSRDICQRGTSLTIQCQVDSQVTMMFWYRQQPGQSLTLIATANQGSEATYESGFVIDKFPISRPNLTFSTLTVSNMSPEDSSIYLCSVEASVSNYGYTFGSGTRLTVV.

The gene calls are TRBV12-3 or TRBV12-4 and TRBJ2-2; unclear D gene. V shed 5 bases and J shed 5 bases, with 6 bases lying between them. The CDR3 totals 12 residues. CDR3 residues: CASSLGTGELFF. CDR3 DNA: TGTGCCAGCAGTCTTGGGACCGGGGAGCTGTTTTTT.

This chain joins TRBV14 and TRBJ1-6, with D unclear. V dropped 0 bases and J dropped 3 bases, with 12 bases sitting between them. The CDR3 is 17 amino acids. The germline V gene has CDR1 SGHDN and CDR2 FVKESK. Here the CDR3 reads CASSQEGTRIYNSPLHF. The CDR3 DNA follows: TGTGCCAGCAGCCAAGAGGGCACTCGCATCTATAATTCACCCCTCCACTTT. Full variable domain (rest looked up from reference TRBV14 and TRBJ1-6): EAGVTQFPSHSVIEKGQTVTLRCDPISGHDNLYWYRRVMGKEIKFLLHFVKESKQDESGMPNNRFLAERTGGTYSTLKVQPAELEDSGVYFCASSQEGTRIYNSPLHFGNGTRLTVT.

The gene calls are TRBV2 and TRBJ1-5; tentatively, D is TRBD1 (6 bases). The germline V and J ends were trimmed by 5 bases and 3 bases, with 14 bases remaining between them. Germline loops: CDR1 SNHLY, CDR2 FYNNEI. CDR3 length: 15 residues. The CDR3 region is CASSYGQSHNQPQHF. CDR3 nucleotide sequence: TGTGCCAGCAGTTACGGACAGTCACACAATCAGCCCCAGCATTTT.

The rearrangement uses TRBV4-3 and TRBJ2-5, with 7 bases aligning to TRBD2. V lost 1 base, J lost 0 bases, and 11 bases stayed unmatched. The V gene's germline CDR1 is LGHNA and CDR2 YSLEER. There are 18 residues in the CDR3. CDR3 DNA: TGCGCCAGCAGCCAAGGGGGTTACGGGGGGACGTACCAAGAGACCCAGTACTTC. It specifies CASSQGGYGGTYQETQYF.

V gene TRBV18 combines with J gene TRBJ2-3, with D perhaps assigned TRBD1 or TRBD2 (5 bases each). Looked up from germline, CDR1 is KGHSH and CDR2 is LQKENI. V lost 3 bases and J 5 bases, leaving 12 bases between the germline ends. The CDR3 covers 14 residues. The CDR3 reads CASSPTGPVDTQYF. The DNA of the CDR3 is TGTGCCAGCTCACCCACGGGACCGGTAGATACGCAGTATTTT. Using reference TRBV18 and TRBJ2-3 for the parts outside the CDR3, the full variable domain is NAGVMQNPRHLVRRRGQEARLRCSPMKGHSHVYWYRQLPEEGLKFMVYLQKENIIDESGMPKERFSAEFPKEGPSILRIQQVVRGDSAAYFCASSPTGPVDTQYFGPGTRLTVL.

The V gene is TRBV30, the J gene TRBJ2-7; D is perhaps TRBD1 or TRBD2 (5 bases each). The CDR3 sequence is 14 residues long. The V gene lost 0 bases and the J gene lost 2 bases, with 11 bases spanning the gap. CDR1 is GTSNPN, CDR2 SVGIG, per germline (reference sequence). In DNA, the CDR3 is TGTGCCTGGAGTGTAGGGGACGGAACCTACGAGCAGTACTTC. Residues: CAWSVGDGTYEQYF.

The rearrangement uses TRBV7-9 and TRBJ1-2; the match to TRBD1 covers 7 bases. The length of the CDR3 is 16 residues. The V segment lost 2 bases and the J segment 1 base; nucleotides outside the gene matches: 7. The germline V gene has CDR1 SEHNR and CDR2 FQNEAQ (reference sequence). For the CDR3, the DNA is TGTGCCAGCAGCTTATCTGGGACAGAGAGTAACTATGGCTACACCTTC. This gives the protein CASSLSGTESNYGYTF.

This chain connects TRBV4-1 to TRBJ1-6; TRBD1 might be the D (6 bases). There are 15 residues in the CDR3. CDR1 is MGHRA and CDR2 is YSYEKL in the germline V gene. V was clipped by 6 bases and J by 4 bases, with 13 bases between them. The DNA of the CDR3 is TGCGCCAGCAGGCAAAGGACAGAGTATAATTCACCCCTCCACTTT. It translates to CASRQRTEYNSPLHF.

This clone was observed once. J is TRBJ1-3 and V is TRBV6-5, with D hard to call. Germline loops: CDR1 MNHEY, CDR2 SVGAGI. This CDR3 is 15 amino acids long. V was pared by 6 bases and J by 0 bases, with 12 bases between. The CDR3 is CASRMDQSSGNTIYF. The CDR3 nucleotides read TGTGCCAGCAGGATGGACCAAAGCTCTGGAAACACCATATATTTT.

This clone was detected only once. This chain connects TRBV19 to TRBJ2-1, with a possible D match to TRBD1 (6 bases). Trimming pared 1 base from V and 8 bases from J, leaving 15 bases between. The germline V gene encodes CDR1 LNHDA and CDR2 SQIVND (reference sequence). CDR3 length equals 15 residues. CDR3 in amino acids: CASSIGGRAMDEQFF. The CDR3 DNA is TGTGCCAGTAGTATAGGGGGGCGGGCTATGGATGAGCAGTTCTTC. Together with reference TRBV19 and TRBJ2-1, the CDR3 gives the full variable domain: DGGITQSPKYLFRKEGQNVTLSCEQNLNHDAMYWYRQDPGQGLRLIYYSQIVNDFQKGDIAEGYSVSREKKESFPLTVTSAQKNPTAFYLCASSIGGRAMDEQFFGPGTRLTVL.

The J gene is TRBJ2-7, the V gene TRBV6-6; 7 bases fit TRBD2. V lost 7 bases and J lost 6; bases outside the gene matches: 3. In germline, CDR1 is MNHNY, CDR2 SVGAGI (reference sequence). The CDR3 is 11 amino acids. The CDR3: CASTGGIEQYF. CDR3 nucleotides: TGTGCCAGCACGGGAGGTATCGAGCAGTACTTC.

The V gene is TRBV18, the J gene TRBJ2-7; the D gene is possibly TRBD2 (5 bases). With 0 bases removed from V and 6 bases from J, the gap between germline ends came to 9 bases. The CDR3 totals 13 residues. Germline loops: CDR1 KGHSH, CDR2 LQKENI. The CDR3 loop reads CASSPPEGGEQYF. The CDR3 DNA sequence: TGTGCCAGCTCACCACCTGAGGGCGGCGAGCAGTACTTC.

Here the CDR3 DNA reads TGTGCCAGCAGCCAAGAACCGGCGCCCGGCTACAATGAGCAGTTCTTC. This codes for CASSQEPAPGYNEQFF. The V call is TRBV4-2, the J call TRBJ2-1; D is undetermined. The CDR3 has 16 amino acids. The germline V and J ends were trimmed by 0 bases and 3 bases, with 12 bases remaining between them. Germline CDR1 is LGHNA and CDR2 is YNFKEQ.

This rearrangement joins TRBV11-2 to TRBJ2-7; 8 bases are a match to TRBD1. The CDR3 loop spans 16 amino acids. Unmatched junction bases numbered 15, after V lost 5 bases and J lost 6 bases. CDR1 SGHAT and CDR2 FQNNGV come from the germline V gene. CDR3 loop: CASSPWRGQGQGEQYF. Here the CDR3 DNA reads TGTGCCAGCAGCCCCTGGCGTGGACAGGGTCAGGGCGAGCAGTACTTC.